This T cell receptor (beta chain) was retrieved from a study of blood T cell repertoires in COVID-19. On the study more broadly: Some COVID-19 samples were acute and others convalescent; all came from the United States, Italy and Spain.

Trimming at V came to 4 bases and at J to 7 bases, leaving 6 bases not matched to a gene. CDR1 and CDR2 from the germline V gene are WSHSY and SAAADI. The CDR3 has 14 amino acids. In the original processing: Estimates of nucleated cell counts were drawn from the amplification of reference gene primers. Measured with immunoSEQ multiplex PCR; TCRdb has only the in-frame clones, and not every one. For V, J and clone size, that table is used; D and trimming come from the DNA. Of 75,000 to 100,000 clones in the sample, approximately 85% were seen once. The specimen was peripheral blood. The chain recombines TRBV10-2 with TRBJ2-7, with 11 positions matching TRBD2. The clonotype originates from an older man with acute or convalescent COVID-19. DNA of the CDR3: TGCGCCAGCAGTGTACTAGCGGGAGTGGGTGAGCAGTACTTC. Translation gives CASSVLAGVGEQYF.